These 19 T cell receptor beta chains were all obtained from the same sample, sequenced in a study of spatial heterogeneity in lung cancer. The sample's time point: blood at routine non-recurrence follow-up after resection. TCRdb reprocessed the 5' RACE reads with MiXCR, giving one entry per CDR3 protein. The table has 110,000 or so distinct CDR3 sequences, under 14% seen once. The specimen was PBMCs, collected at follow-up. These receptors came from a female donor with early-stage non-small cell lung cancer.

This clonotype was seen repeatedly, ten times or more. The CDR3 reads CASSPGLAGAYEQYF. The CDR3 DNA reads as TGTGCCAGCTCACCAGGACTAGCGGGAGCGTACGAGCAGTACTTC. The chain joins TRBV18 to TRBJ2-7; 13 bases align to TRBD2. The J segment lost 4 bases and the V segment lost 2 bases, leaving 2 bases of the junction unmatched. Germline assignment: CDR1 KGHSH and CDR2 LQKENI. The length of the CDR3 is 15 residues. Full variable domain (outside the CDR3, taken from reference TRBV18 and TRBJ2-7): NAGVMQNPRHLVRRRGQEARLRCSPMKGHSHVYWYRQLPEEGLKFMVYLQKENIIDESGMPKERFSAEFPKEGPSILRIQQVVRGDSAAYFCASSPGLAGAYEQYFGPGTRLTVT.

This clonotype was seen only a few times. This chain connects TRBV7-2 to TRBJ1-6; D is perhaps TRBD1 (6 bases). The CDR3 has 15 amino acids. V was pared by 1 base and J by 6 bases, with 10 bases between. Germline V gives CDR1 SGHTA, CDR2 FQGNSA. CDR3 DNA sequence: TGTGCCAGCAGCTTAGTACCACAGGGTAATTCACCCCTCCACTTT. It translates to CASSLVPQGNSPLHF.

The chain joins TRBV12-3 or TRBV12-4 to TRBJ2-7, with 7 nucleotides matching TRBD2. The CDR3 spans 15 residues. The ends lost 0 bases at V and 7 bases at J; junction bases unmatched: 9. The CDR3 loop is CASSLAGGTMREQYV. The CDR3 DNA sequence: TGTGCCAGCAGTTTAGCCGGGGGGACTATGAGAGAGCAGTACGTC.

This chain connects TRBV25-1 to TRBJ1-6; possible D gene TRBD1, 5 bases. CDR1 and CDR2 (germline): MGHDK, SYGVNS. V shed 5 bases and J shed 6 bases, with 14 bases lying between them. The CDR3 is 15 amino acids. The CDR3 sequence: CASSLGPRGNSPLHF. CDR3 in DNA: TGTGCCAGCAGTCTGGGTCCAAGGGGTAATTCACCCCTCCACTTT.

In its sample, this clonotype was seen many times. The chain couples TRBV28 to TRBJ2-2; D is uncertain. Germline CDR1 reads MDHEN; CDR2 reads SYDVKM. Between the trimmed V and J ends, which lost 5 bases and 9 bases, there was a span of 7 bases. This CDR3 contains 11 residues. CDR3 DNA sequence: TGTGCCAGCAGTATCACTCGGGAGCTGTTTTTT. Residues: CASSITRELFF. The full variable domain, rest sourced from reference TRBV28 and TRBJ2-2, is DVKVTQSSRYLVKRTGEKVFLECVQDMDHENMFWYRQDPGLGLRLIYFSYDVKMKEKGDIPEGYSVSREKKERFSLILESASTNQTSMYLCASSITRELFFGEGSRLTVL.

The gene calls are TRBV5-1 and TRBJ2-6; perhaps TRBD1 as D (6 bases). CDR3 length: 15 amino acids. Germline CDR1 reads SGHRS; CDR2 reads YFSETQ. V was cut by 4 bases and J by 1 base, with 9 bases left in between. For the CDR3, the DNA is TGCGCCAGCAGCGGAACAGGGTCTGGGGCCAACGTCCTGACTTTC. Protein sequence: CASSGTGSGANVLTF.

The J gene is TRBJ2-1, the V gene TRBV7-3; 8 bases match TRBD2. The length of the CDR3 is 15 residues. The J segment lost 7 bases and the V segment lost 6 bases, leaving 11 bases of the junction unmatched. CDR1 is SGHTA, CDR2 FQGTGA, per germline. The CDR3 loop reads CASSSGTSTLNEQFF. The CDR3, as DNA: TGTGCCAGCAGTTCCGGGACTAGTACCCTAAATGAGCAGTTCTTC.

This clonotype was seen more than once but under ten times. The V and J genes are TRBV23-1 and TRBJ2-1; 12 nucleotides match TRBD2. TRBV23-1 is treated as an ORF (open reading frame) with a function not yet certain. Trimming removed 0 bases from V and 3 bases from J; junction bases left unmatched: 12. This CDR3 contains 20 residues. Here the CDR3 DNA reads TGCGCCAGCAGTCAATCTTCCTTGACTAGCGGGAGAAGTTTCTACAATGAGCAGTTCTTC. It codes for CASSQSSLTSGRSFYNEQFF.

The CDR3, as DNA: TGTGCCAGCAGTTTTAAGAGACTAGTCTCCTACGAGCAGTACGTC. Its protein product is CASSFKRLVSYEQYV. The chain uses TRBV6-2 or TRBV6-3 and TRBJ2-7; D may be TRBD2 (6 bases). The CDR3 extends over 15 amino acids. V was shortened by 4 bases and J by 0 bases, with 13 bases between the two germline ends. Germline V lookup: CDR1 MNHEY, CDR2 SVGEGT.

The CDR3 coding sequence is TGTGCCAGCTGCCCTCAGCTCTCTGGGGCCAACGTCCTGACTTTC. It yields the protein CASCPQLSGANVLTF. The chain uses TRBV7-3 and TRBJ2-6; D is unresolved. Trimming stripped 8 bases from V and 0 bases from J, with 11 bases between. CDR1 is SGHTA and CDR2 is FQGTGA in the germline V gene. The length of the CDR3 is 15 residues.

The V call is TRBV6-5, the J call TRBJ1-1; 7 bases map to TRBD1. The trim removed 6 bases at V and 1 base at J, leaving 8 bases unmatched. The CDR3 totals 15 residues. The V gene's germline CDR1 is MNHEY and CDR2 SVGAGI. The CDR3 loop is CASRDWGQTNTEAFF. CDR3 nucleotide sequence: TGTGCCAGCAGGGACTGGGGACAGACGAACACTGAAGCTTTCTTT.

The chain combines TRBV7-9 with TRBJ2-1, with TRBD1 matching over 10 bases. The trim removed 5 bases at V and 1 base at J, leaving 11 bases unmatched. CDR3 length equals 18 residues. From germline, CDR1 is SEHNR and CDR2 FQNEAQ (reference sequence). CDR3 residues: CASSRRDRGLGSYNEQFF. CDR3 nucleotide sequence: TGTGCCAGCAGCCGCCGGGACAGGGGTCTAGGGTCCTACAATGAGCAGTTCTTC.

This clonotype has a count of ten or more. The chain is built from TRBV29-1 and TRBJ2-3, with a weak D call TRBD2 (6 bases). Deletions cut 0 bases from V and 2 bases from J, with 9 bases between. Germline lookup yields CDR1 SQVTM and CDR2 ANQGSEA. This CDR3 spans 14 amino acids. In DNA, the CDR3 is TGCAGCGTTGAAGACGGGACTTCCACAGATACGCAGTATTTT. This encodes CSVEDGTSTDTQYF.

This chain uses TRBV6-1 with TRBJ2-1; D is perhaps TRBD2 (6 bases). Germline V gene data show CDR1 as MNHNS and CDR2 as SASEGT. The V end lost 8 bases, the J end lost 7 bases, and 21 bases lay between the germline ends. This CDR3 has 15 amino acids. The CDR3 nucleotides read TGTGCCAGCCTCATAGCGGCAAACCGGGGAAATGAGCAGTTCTTC. Its translation is CASLIAANRGNEQFF.

This chain uses TRBV9 with TRBJ2-1; D is unclear. The CDR3 runs to 12 residues. Germline CDR1 is SGDLS and CDR2 is YYNGEE. Trimming took off 0 bases at V and 9 bases at J, with 7 bases between the two ends. The chain's CDR3 is CASSVEYGEQFF. The CDR3 coding sequence is TGTGCCAGCAGCGTAGAGTACGGTGAGCAGTTCTTC.

This chain joins TRBV7-3 and TRBJ2-5, with TRBD2 identical over 9 bases. The CDR3 runs 15 residues. Germline lookup yields CDR1 SGHTA and CDR2 FQGTGA. The V and J ends lost 2 bases and 4 bases, in that order; junction bases with no gene match: 5. The CDR3 DNA reads TGTGCCAGCAGCTTATTAGCGGGAGTAGGAGAGACCCAGTACTTC. It is translated as CASSLLAGVGETQYF.

This clonotype was detected only a few times. V gene TRBV18 combines with J gene TRBJ1-6; possibly TRBD1 for D (5 bases). V was trimmed by 4 bases and J by 3 bases, leaving 10 bases between them. Germline V gene sequence: CDR1 KGHSH, CDR2 LQKENI. The CDR3 covers 15 residues. CDR3 nucleotide sequence: TGTGCCAGCTCACAACAGGAAATCTATAATTCACCCCTCCACTTT. Translated, it gives CASSQQEIYNSPLHF.

This clonotype was counted a few times. The chain has TRBV6-6 and TRBJ2-3; D may be TRBD2 (5 bases). The V gene lost 7 bases and the J gene lost 4 bases, with 12 bases spanning the gap. CDR1 is MNHNY and CDR2 is SVGAGI in the germline V gene (reference sequence). CDR3 size: 13 residues. CDR3 region: CASKLDPSDTQYF. In nucleotides, the CDR3 is TGTGCCAGCAAACTAGATCCCTCAGATACGCAGTATTTT.

In this sample, this clonotype turned up many times. This chain links TRBV24-1 with TRBJ1-5; D unclear. The CDR3 contains 13 residues. Trimming stripped 5 bases from V and 3 bases from J, with 7 bases between. Germline loops: CDR1 KGHDR, CDR2 SFDVKD. The CDR3 DNA follows: TGTGCCACCAGTGGCAGGCTCAATCAGCCCCAGCATTTT. Translating it yields CATSGRLNQPQHF.